The entry below describes one TCR beta chain. Its matching antigen is unknown. There are 16 residues in the CDR3. V lost 7 bases to trimming and J lost 2 bases; unmatched junction nucleotides: 4. Germline V lookup: CDR1 SNHLY, CDR2 FYNNEI. This entry comes from a study of cytotoxic CD8 clonotypes in ibrutinib-treated CLL. General observations from the study: Sustained-remission and progressing patients were not sampled at matched times.

Assay: immunoSEQ multiplex PCR; the TCRdb copy retains only in-frame clones and omits some. The top ten hold roughly 45% of the sample, which has about 63,000 clones, less than 75% seen once. This specimen consisted of PBMCs, obtained after 12 months of ibrutinib treatment. The chain combines TRBV2 with TRBJ2-6; 11 bases are shared with TRBD2. The sequence was collected from a human donor with chronic lymphocytic leukemia. DNA of the CDR3: TGTGCCAGCAAAACTAGCGGGGGCGCTGGGGCCAACGTCCTGACTTTC. This encodes CASKTSGGAGANVLTF.